The source of this T cell receptor (beta chain) is a study of blood T cell repertoires in COVID-19. Study in general: The origin of the acute and convalescent COVID-19 samples was the United States, Italy and Spain.

Participants had their cohort set by participant-reported clinical history. Sequenced by immunoSEQ multiplex PCR; TCRdb stores in-frame clones only, minus some. The table has 290,000 or so clones, 90% seen once. The J segment lost 6 bases and the V segment lost 5 bases, leaving 13 bases of the junction unmatched. There are 15 residues in the CDR3. Germline V CDR1 and CDR2: LNHDA, SQIVND (reference sequence). The chain has TRBV19 and TRBJ2-7, with 7 bases lining up with TRBD1. This receptor was taken from a woman aged 18-35 years with acute COVID-19. Sequenced sample: PBMCs or T cells enriched from blood (not recorded which). The CDR3 reads CASSPALTGFGEQYF. As DNA, the CDR3 is TGTGCCAGTAGTCCCGCCTTGACAGGGTTTGGCGAGCAGTACTTC. Full variable domain (missing parts from reference TRBV19 and TRBJ2-7): DGGITQSPKYLFRKEGQNVTLSCEQNLNHDAMYWYRQDPGQGLRLIYYSQIVNDFQKGDIAEGYSVSREKKESFPLTVTSAQKNPTAFYLCASSPALTGFGEQYFGPGTRLTVT.